A single sample is the source of the 2 T cell receptor beta chains below, sequenced in a study of shared clonotypes between healthy human individuals. The repertoire was sequenced with immunoSEQ multiplex PCR; TCRdb's copy has only in-frame clones and lacks some. There are approximately 590,000 clones in the sample; 95% to 96% occur only once, and approximately 0.1% lies in the top ten. Cells designated naive CD8 were CD45RO-negative and were positively selected for CCR7, with terminally differentiated effector memory CD45RA+ cells excluded. Source material: naive CD8+ T cells sorted from blood. The receptors were gathered from a woman aged 25 to 39 in good health.

The chain couples TRBV5-6 to TRBJ2-1; no definite D call. The CDR3 is 14 amino acids. The V end was cut by 4 bases, the J end by 4 bases, with 12 bases between. Germline values: CDR1 SGHDT, CDR2 YYEEEE. The CDR3 coding sequence is TGTGCCAGCAGCCCCGGACGAAAGTACAATGAGCAGTTCTTC. Protein product: CASSPGRKYNEQFF.

The gene calls are TRBV19 and TRBJ1-2; TRBD1 matches at 7 bases. V trimming: 6 bases; J trimming: 3 bases; junction bases outside the gene matches: 10. The CDR3 is made up of 15 amino acids. Germline assignment: CDR1 LNHDA and CDR2 SQIVND (reference sequence). CDR3 loop: CASRPEDRPYYGYTF. The DNA for the CDR3 is TGTGCCAGTAGGCCCGAGGACAGGCCCTACTATGGCTACACCTTC.